This paragraph covers one T cell receptor beta chain sequence. As yet, its antigen is unknown. The data belong to a study of blood T cells in healthy people across ages. The study's findings and limits: Donors of long life had a larger count of naive CD4+ cells and greater diversity than aged donors.

PBMCs, at least 6.5 million per sample, were isolated. Then a second PCR, running roughly 7 to 11 cycles, was carried out with a sample-barcoded 5' primer and a J-beta primer mix. Each cDNA molecule received a tag from a template-switch adaptor that had 12 random nucleotides. TCRdb independently ran MiXCR on the 5' RACE reads; one entry per CDR3 protein. This sample has about 1.8 million distinct CDR3 sequences, with about 50% found just once. V lost 4 bases and J 2 bases, leaving 15 bases between the germline ends. This CDR3 contains 15 residues. This receptor was taken from a woman in her 40s in good health. The sequenced sample consisted of blood. The chain has TRBV12-3 or TRBV12-4 and TRBJ2-7; a possible D gene is TRBD1 (6 bases). The CDR3 protein is CASSYSGTKAYEQYF. DNA for the CDR3: TGTGCCAGCAGTTACTCCGGGACAAAGGCCTACGAGCAGTACTTC.